These 16 T cell receptor beta chains originate from one sample sequenced in a study of CD8+CD57+ T cells in acquired aplastic anemia. Whoever was chosen for sequencing had shown CD8+CD57+ cell expansion by flow cytometry. Researchers used genomic DNA as the template to profile TCR beta VDJ and CDR3. TCRdb re-analysed the reads in MiXCR, keeping a single row per CDR3 protein. The data hold a few hundred thousand distinct CDR3 sequences, with approximately 51% observed a single time. Source material: sorted CD4+, CD8+, or CD8+CD57+ T cells (not recorded which) from PBMCs. The receptors were sampled from a human donor with aplastic anemia.

The sample holds many counts of this clonotype. V usage is TRBV6-1 and J usage is TRBJ1-5; 9 nucleotides align to TRBD1. Germline V lookup: CDR1 MNHNS, CDR2 SASEGT. V lost 5 bases, J lost 7 bases, and 9 bases stayed unmatched. The CDR3 sequence is 15 residues long. CDR3 sequence: CASSYGQGLEQPQHF. CDR3 nucleotides: TGTGCCAGCAGTTATGGACAGGGGCTCGAGCAGCCCCAGCATTTT.

A remark on this clonotype: The DNA is omitted, as the CDR3 cannot be located on it reliably, and the CDR3 follows TCRdb's listing. The chain joins TRBV20-1 to TRBJ1-2; the DNA was not compared with TRBD1, the D call given in the table. The CDR3 is 17 residues long, ends included. Germline V lookup: CDR1 DFQATT, CDR2 SNEGSKA (reference sequence). The CDR3 reads CSAKPGTTTEAFFGNTF.

This sequence joins TRBV9 and TRBJ2-3; D might be TRBD1 or TRBD2, each matching 5 bases. V lost 0 bases, J lost 3 bases, and 8 bases lay in between. Germline V gene lookup returns CDR1 SGDLS and CDR2 YYNGEE. This CDR3 region has 14 residues. The CDR3 bases are TGTGCCAGCAGCGTAGATGGGGGAACAGATACGCAGTATTTT. This encodes CASSVDGGTDTQYF. The full variable domain, its missing parts supplied by reference TRBV9 and TRBJ2-3, is DSGVTQTPKHLITATGQRVTLRCSPRSGDLSVYWYQQSLDQGLQFLIQYYNGEERAKGNILERFSAQQFPDLHSELNLSSLELGDSALYFCASSVDGGTDTQYFGPGTRLTVL.

Notes on this clonotype: This may be a read error, as it is one base from a much larger clone. V is TRBV5-1 and J is TRBJ2-3; TRBD2 aligns across 13 bases. Germline-derived CDR1 and CDR2 are SGHRS and YFSETQ. V lost 8 bases and J lost 2; bases outside the gene matches: 8. The length of the CDR3 is 16 residues. The CDR3 region is CASTRGLAGLTDTQYF. The CDR3 nucleotides read TGCGCCAGTACGAGGGGACTAGCGGGGCTCACAGATACGCAGTATTTT.

In its sample, this clonotype was seen many times. The CDR3 bases are TGCAGTGCTAACGGCGGCGGGGAGACCCAGTACTTC. Amino acid sequence: CSANGGGETQYF. This rearrangement joins TRBV20-1 to TRBJ2-5; weak D call: TRBD2 (5 bases). The CDR3 runs to 12 residues. Per the germline V gene, CDR1 is DFQATT and CDR2 is SNEGSKA (reference sequence). V lost 4 bases, J lost 5 bases, and 11 bases lay in between.

There are many counts of this clonotype. The CDR3 region is CASSLGPFQPQHF. CDR3 in DNA: TGTGCCAGCAGTTTAGGGCCTTTCCAGCCCCAGCATTTT. This rearrangement joins TRBV12-3 or TRBV12-4 to TRBJ1-5; D is uncertain. The V end lost 1 base, the J end lost 7 bases, and 8 bases lay between the germline ends. CDR3 length equals 13 residues.

This clonotype was observed once. J is TRBJ2-7 and V is TRBV4-3, with 9 bases that match TRBD2. The CDR3 runs to 16 residues. J gave up 7 bases and V 5 bases, and 15 bases lay outside the gene matches. CDR1 LGHNA and CDR2 YSLEER come from the germline V gene. The CDR3 loop reads CASSLVPSGAVGEQYV. In DNA, the CDR3 is TGCGCCAGCAGCTTGGTTCCTAGCGGGGCCGTAGGGGAGCAGTACGTC.

Remarks on this clonotype: A much larger clone sits a single nucleotide away, making a read error possible. The chain couples TRBV4-1 to TRBJ1-4, with unresolved D. Trimming pared 0 bases from V and 5 bases from J, leaving 10 bases between. CDR3 length: 15 amino acids. Germline V lookup: CDR1 MGHRA, CDR2 YSYEKL. CDR3 region: CASSQEIGSNEKLFF. The CDR3 DNA follows: TGCGCCAGCAGCCAAGAGATAGGTTCCAATGAAAAACTGTTTTTT.

The chain recombines TRBV11-2 with TRBJ1-1; D might be TRBD1 (6 bases). Germline V CDR1 and CDR2: SGHAT, FQNNGV. CDR3 length equals 15 residues. V lost 4 bases and J 8 bases, leaving 20 bases between the germline ends. The CDR3 here is CASSSYRAHRTEAFF. The CDR3, as DNA: TGTGCCAGCAGCTCGTACAGGGCGCATAGAACGGAAGCTTTCTTT.

The V call is TRBV6-6, the J call TRBJ1-6; no firm D call. The CDR3 runs 11 residues. Germline V gives CDR1 MNHNY, CDR2 SVGAGI (reference sequence). The V and J ends lost 7 bases and 16 bases respectively, with 14 bases between them. The CDR3 region has the DNA TGTGCCAGCAACACCGGGGTTCATCTCCACTTT. This sequence encodes CASNTGVHLHF.

The rearrangement uses TRBV20-1 and TRBJ1-2; no reliable D call. Germline-derived CDR1 and CDR2 are DFQATT and SNEGSKA (reference sequence). V shed 0 bases and J shed 7 bases, with 12 bases lying between them. This CDR3 has 13 amino acids. This chain's CDR3 is CSARDGTMGGYTF. CDR3 coding DNA: TGCAGTGCTAGAGATGGAACTATGGGTGGCTACACCTTC.

V gene TRBV7-3 combines with J gene TRBJ2-7; 10 positions agree with TRBD1. Germline V gene lookup returns CDR1 SGHTA and CDR2 FQGTGA. The CDR3 has 14 amino acids. The trim removed 5 bases at V and 7 bases at J, leaving 8 bases unmatched. The CDR3 nucleotides read TGTGCCAGCAGCACGGACAGGGGGGTGGGGGAGCAGTACTTC. As protein: CASSTDRGVGEQYF.

J is TRBJ1-2 and V is TRBV15; 7 nucleotides line up with TRBD1. The CDR3 runs 15 residues. Trimming took 10 bases from V and 6 from J; bases not matched to a gene: 17. Germline values: CDR1 LNHNV, CDR2 YYDKDF (reference sequence). The CDR3 reads CASSFFRGKLNGYTF. Here the CDR3 DNA reads TGTGCCAGCAGTTTTTTCAGGGGGAAATTGAATGGCTACACCTTC.

Points on this clonotype: The final CDR3 position lacks the conserved phenylalanine or tryptophan, pointing to a likely read error. The chain couples TRBV11-1 to TRBJ1-4; TRBD1 might be the D (6 bases). Germline V gene lookup returns CDR1 SGHAT and CDR2 FQDESV (reference sequence). V was pared by 5 bases and J by 4 bases, with 17 bases between. The length of the CDR3 is 16 residues. The CDR3 protein is CASSTPWGALNEKLFL. CDR3 nucleotide sequence: TGTGCCAGCAGCACTCCATGGGGGGCCCTTAATGAAAAACTGTTTCTT.

This clonotype was detected a few times. This chain links TRBV29-1 with TRBJ1-2; 10 bases are shared with TRBD1. J was trimmed by 6 bases and V by 3 bases; bases with no gene match: 4. This CDR3 is 13 amino acids long. Germline loops: CDR1 SQVTM, CDR2 ANQGSEA. CDR3 loop: CSVDEDRGNGYTF. The CDR3, as DNA: TGCAGCGTTGATGAGGACAGGGGGAATGGCTACACCTTC.

V and J are TRBV24-1 and TRBJ2-5; 11 positions agree with TRBD2. This CDR3 is 15 amino acids long. Per the germline V gene, CDR1 is KGHDR and CDR2 is SFDVKD. V trimming: 11 bases; J trimming: 4 bases; junction bases outside the gene matches: 11. DNA of the CDR3: TGTGCCAGTAGTCCCCGGACTAGCGGGCGAGAGACCCAGTACTTC. This encodes CASSPRTSGRETQYF.